These 12 T cell receptor beta chains were all obtained from the same sample, sequenced in a study. TCRdb itself ran the 5' RACE reads through MiXCR, one entry per CDR3 protein. The sample yields 35,000 to 45,000 distinct CDR3 sequences, more than 20% seen once. Tregs were sorted as CD4+CD25+CD127-/low cells. Sample: Tregs sorted from a lymph node. The receptors were sampled from a female donor with breast cancer.

V usage is TRBV5-1 and J usage is TRBJ2-2; TRBD2 agrees at 9 bases. CDR3 size: 17 residues. CDR1 is SGHRS, CDR2 YFSETQ, per germline. V shed 0 bases and J 0 bases; nucleotides not matched to a gene: 3. CDR3 sequence (DNA): TGCGCCAGCAGCTTGGACTTAGCGGGGGCGAACACCGGGGAGCTGTTTTTT. It codes for CASSLDLAGANTGELFF.

This clonotype came up a few times. The V gene is TRBV5-1, the J gene TRBJ2-5; tentative D call: TRBD2 (5 bases). The CDR3 sequence is 14 residues long. V lost 1 base and J lost 5, with 12 bases in between. CDR1 and CDR2 from the germline V gene are SGHRS and YFSETQ. The CDR3 DNA sequence: TGCGCCAGCAGCTTGACCGAGGGCCTTGAGACCCAGTACTTC. Its protein is CASSLTEGLETQYF.

The chain couples TRBV20-1 to TRBJ2-1; 10 positions agree with TRBD2. The CDR3 has 15 residues. The V and J ends lost 0 bases and 8 bases, in that order; junction bases with no gene match: 7. The V gene's germline CDR1 is DFQATT and CDR2 SNEGSKA (reference sequence). The CDR3 DNA reads TGCAGTGCTAGAGATGAGCGGGAGGGCCCCCATGAGCAGTTCTTC. This sequence encodes CSARDEREGPHEQFF.

The chain recombines TRBV12-3 or TRBV12-4 with TRBJ2-5, with D unresolved. The CDR3 extends over 13 amino acids. Trimming removed 4 bases from V and 2 bases from J, with 8 bases in between. CDR3 loop: CASSSRRQETQYF. For the CDR3, the DNA is TGTGCCAGCAGTTCCCGACGGCAAGAGACCCAGTACTTC.

This clonotype was seen only a few times. The chain links TRBV29-1 to TRBJ2-1; 11 positions match TRBD2. Germline V gene sequence: CDR1 SQVTM, CDR2 ANQGSEA. This CDR3 has 13 amino acids. The CDR3 bases are TGCAGAGTAACTAGCGGGGGCTACAATGAGCAGTTCTTC. This encodes CRVTSGGYNEQFF.

This clonotype was seen once. The chain carries TRBV28 and TRBJ1-3; D uncertain. Trimming removed 6 bases from V and 2 bases from J, with 14 bases in between. The CDR3 spans 15 residues. From germline, CDR1 is MDHEN and CDR2 SYDVKM. CDR3 residues: CASSPPTGAGNTIYF. In nucleotides, the CDR3 is TGTGCCAGCAGCCCTCCGACCGGGGCTGGAAACACCATATATTTT.

Concerning this clonotype itself: A much larger clone sits a single nucleotide away, making a read error possible. This chain uses TRBV7-2 with TRBJ2-1, with D unclear. CDR1 SGHTA and CDR2 FQGNSA come from the germline V gene. This CDR3 spans 12 amino acids. The V end was cut by 5 bases, the J end by 10 bases, with 12 bases between. The DNA of the CDR3 is TGTGCCAGCAGCCCCCCGCTAAAGGAGCAGTTCTTC. Translation gives CASSPPLKEQFF.

Sample share makes this clonotype medium-sized. V is TRBV24-1 and J is TRBJ2-1; 8 nucleotides align to TRBD2. Germline values: CDR1 KGHDR, CDR2 SFDVKD. CDR3 length: 16 amino acids. Trimming cost V 9 bases and J 3 bases; bases outside gene matches: 12. The CDR3 sequence: CATGTVAGGHYNEQFF. The CDR3 DNA is TGTGCCACCGGGACCGTGGCGGGAGGCCACTACAATGAGCAGTTCTTC.

This clonotype was recorded at least ten times. The chain couples TRBV5-1 to TRBJ1-1, with unresolved D. V gave up 0 bases and J gave up 2 bases, with 11 bases separating them. The germline CDR1 and CDR2 sequences are SGHRS and YFSETQ. This CDR3 comprises 15 residues. This CDR3 is CASSLEPGLNTEAFF. The CDR3 nucleotides read TGCGCCAGCAGCTTGGAACCAGGTCTTAACACTGAAGCTTTCTTT.

This chain uses TRBV27 with TRBJ2-3, with D possibly being TRBD2 (5 bases). The V gene lost 6 bases and the J gene lost 1 base, with 11 bases spanning the gap. Germline lookup yields CDR1 MNHEY and CDR2 SMNVEV (reference sequence). The CDR3 runs to 14 residues. The CDR3 sequence is CASRSGAGTDTQYF. The CDR3, as DNA: TGTGCCAGCAGATCAGGAGCGGGCACAGATACGCAGTATTTT.

The table lists this clonotype with many counts. The chain has TRBV27 and TRBJ1-1; possible D gene TRBD1, 5 bases. The CDR3 consists of 13 residues. The V end lost 6 bases, the J end lost 0 bases, and 8 bases lay between the germline ends. The germline CDR1 and CDR2 sequences are MNHEY and SMNVEV (reference sequence). The CDR3 protein is CASSRALNTEAFF. The CDR3 DNA reads as TGTGCCAGCAGCAGGGCCCTGAACACTGAAGCTTTCTTT.

This clonotype was detected many times. This CDR3 reads CASSWTSGNPYNEQFF. In DNA form, the CDR3 reads TGCGCCAGCAGCTGGACTAGCGGGAATCCCTACAATGAGCAGTTCTTC. The chain recombines TRBV5-1 with TRBJ2-1, with 12 nucleotides matching TRBD2. Germline CDR1 and CDR2: SGHRS and YFSETQ. There are 16 residues in the CDR3. Trimming removed 3 bases from V and 2 bases from J; junction bases left unmatched: 3.